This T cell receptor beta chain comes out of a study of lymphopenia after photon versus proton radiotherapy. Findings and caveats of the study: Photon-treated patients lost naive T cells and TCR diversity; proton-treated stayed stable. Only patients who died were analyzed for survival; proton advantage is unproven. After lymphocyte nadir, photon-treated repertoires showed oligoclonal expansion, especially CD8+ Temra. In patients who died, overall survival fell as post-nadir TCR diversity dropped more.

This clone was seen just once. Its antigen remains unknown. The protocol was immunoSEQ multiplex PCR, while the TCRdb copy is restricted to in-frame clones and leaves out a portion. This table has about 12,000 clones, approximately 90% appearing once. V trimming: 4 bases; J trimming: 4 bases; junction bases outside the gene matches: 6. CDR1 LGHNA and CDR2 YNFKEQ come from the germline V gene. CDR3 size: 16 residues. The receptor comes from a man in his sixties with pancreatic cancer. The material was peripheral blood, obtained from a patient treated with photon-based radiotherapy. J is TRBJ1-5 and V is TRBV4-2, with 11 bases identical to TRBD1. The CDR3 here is CASSPGTGGLNQPQHF. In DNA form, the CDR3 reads TGTGCCAGCAGCCCCGGGACAGGGGGTTTAAATCAGCCCCAGCATTTT.